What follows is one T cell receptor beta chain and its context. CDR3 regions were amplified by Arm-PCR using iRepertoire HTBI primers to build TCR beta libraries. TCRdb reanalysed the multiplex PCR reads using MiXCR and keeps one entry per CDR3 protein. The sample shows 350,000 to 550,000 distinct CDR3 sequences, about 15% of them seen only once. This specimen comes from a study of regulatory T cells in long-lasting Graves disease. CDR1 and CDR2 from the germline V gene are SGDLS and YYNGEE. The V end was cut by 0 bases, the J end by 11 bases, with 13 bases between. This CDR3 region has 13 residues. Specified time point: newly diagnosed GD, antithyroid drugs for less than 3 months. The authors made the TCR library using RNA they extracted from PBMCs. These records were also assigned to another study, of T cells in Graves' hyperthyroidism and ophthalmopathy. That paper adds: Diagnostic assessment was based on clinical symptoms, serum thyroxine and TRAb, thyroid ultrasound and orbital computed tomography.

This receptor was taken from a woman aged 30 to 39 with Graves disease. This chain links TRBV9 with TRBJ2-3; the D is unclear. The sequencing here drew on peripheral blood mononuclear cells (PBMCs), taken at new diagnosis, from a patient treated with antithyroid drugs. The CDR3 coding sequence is TGTGCCAGCAGCGTAGCCTCACGGGTGGAGCAGTATTTT. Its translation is CASSVASRVEQYF.